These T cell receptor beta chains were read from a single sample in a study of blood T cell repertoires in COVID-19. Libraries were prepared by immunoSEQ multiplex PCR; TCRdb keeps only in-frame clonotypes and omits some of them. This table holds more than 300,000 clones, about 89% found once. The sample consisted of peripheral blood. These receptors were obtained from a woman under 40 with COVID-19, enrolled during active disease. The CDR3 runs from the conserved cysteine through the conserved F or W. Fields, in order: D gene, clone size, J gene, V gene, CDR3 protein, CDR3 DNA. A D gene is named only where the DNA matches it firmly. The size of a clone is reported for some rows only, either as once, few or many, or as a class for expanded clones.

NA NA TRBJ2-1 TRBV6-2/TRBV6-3 CASSLIPGTYNEQFF TGTGCCAGCAGCCTAATCCCGGGGACCTACAATGAGCAGTTCTTC
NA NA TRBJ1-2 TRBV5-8 CASSFHSGYTF TGTGCCAGCAGCTTTCATAGTGGCTACACCTTC
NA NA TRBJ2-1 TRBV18 CASSPSGNEQFF TGTGCCAGCTCACCTAGCGGCAATGAGCAGTTCTTC
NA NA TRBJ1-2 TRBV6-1 CASSESQGWYGYTF TGTGCCAGCAGTGAATCCCAGGGTTGGTATGGCTACACCTTC
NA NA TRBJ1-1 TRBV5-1 CASSITGSTEAFF TGCGCCAGCAGCATTACAGGGAGCACTGAAGCTTTCTTT
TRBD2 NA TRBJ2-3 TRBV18 CASSSTSGGGRDTQYF TGTGCCAGCTCAAGTACTAGCGGAGGCGGGAGAGATACGCAGTATTTT
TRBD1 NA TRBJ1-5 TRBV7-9 CASGQGADQPQHF TGTGCCAGCGGACAGGGGGCTGATCAGCCCCAGCATTTT
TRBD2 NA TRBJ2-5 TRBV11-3 CASSYRGGGREETQYF TGTGCCAGCAGCTACCGGGGGGGAGGACGGGAAGAGACCCAGTACTTC
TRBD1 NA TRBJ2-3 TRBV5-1 CASSLPGQGADTQYF TGCGCCAGCAGCTTACCGGGACAGGGGGCAGATACGCAGTATTTT
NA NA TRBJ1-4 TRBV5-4 CASSPSPGNANEKLFF TGTGCCAGCAGCCCCTCACCGGGGAACGCTAATGAAAAACTGTTTTTT
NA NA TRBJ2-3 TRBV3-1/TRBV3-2 CASSQGGLLNTQYF TGTGCCAGCAGCCAAGGCGGACTATTGAATACGCAGTATTTT
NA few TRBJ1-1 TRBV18 CASSPTRESNTEAFF TGTGCCAGCTCACCCACCAGGGAATCTAACACTGAAGCTTTCTTT
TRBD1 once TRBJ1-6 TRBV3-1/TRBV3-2 CASSPTGDNSPLHF TGTGCCAGCAGCCCGACAGGGGATAATTCACCCCTCCACTTT
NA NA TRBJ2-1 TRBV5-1 CASTMVAGNNEQFF TGCGCCAGCACCATGGTGGCAGGCAACAATGAGCAGTTCTTC
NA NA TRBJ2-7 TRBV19 CASSPTGSSYEQYF TGTGCCAGTAGTCCCACAGGGAGCTCCTACGAGCAGTACTTC
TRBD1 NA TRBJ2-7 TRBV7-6 CASSTGSGEQYF TGTGCCAGCTCGACAGGGTCAGGGGAGCAGTACTTC
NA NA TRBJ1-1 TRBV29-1 CSVDREMNTEAFF TGCAGCGTTGACAGGGAAATGAACACTGAAGCTTTCTTT
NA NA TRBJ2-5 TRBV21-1 CASSKDRQRFPIPQETQYF TGTGCCAGCAGCAAAGACAGGCAGCGTTTCCCCATCCCTCAAGAGACCCAGTACTTC
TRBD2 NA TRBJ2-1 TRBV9 CASSVYRSGSTNEQFF TGTGCCAGCAGCGTATACAGGAGCGGGAGCACCAATGAGCAGTTCTTC
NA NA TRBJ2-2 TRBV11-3 CASSRGQNTGELFF TGTGCCAGCAGCCGGGGACAGAACACCGGGGAGCTGTTTTTT
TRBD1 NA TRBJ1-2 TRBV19 CASSSQGGSRKDYGYTF TGTGCCAGTAGTTCCCAGGGGGGATCGAGAAAGGACTATGGCTACACCTTC
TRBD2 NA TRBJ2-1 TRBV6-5 CASSADGRAYEQFF TGTGCCAGCAGCGCGGACGGGAGGGCCTATGAGCAGTTCTTC
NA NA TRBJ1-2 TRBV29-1 CSVLGRGDGYTF TGCAGCGTTTTAGGCAGGGGTGATGGCTACACCTTC
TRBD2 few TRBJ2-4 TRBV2 CASRATSGTDIQYF TGTGCCAGCAGAGCGACTAGCGGGACGGACATTCAGTACTTC
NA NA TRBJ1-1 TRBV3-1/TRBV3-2 CASSTVRDTEAFF TGTGCCAGCAGCACGGTTCGGGACACTGAAGCTTTCTTT
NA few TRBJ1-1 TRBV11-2 CASRDRRNTEAFF TGTGCCAGCAGAGACAGAAGGAACACTGAAGCTTTCTTT
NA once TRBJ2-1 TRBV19 CASSIGSYNEQFF TGTGCCAGTAGTATCGGGAGTTACAATGAGCAGTTCTTC
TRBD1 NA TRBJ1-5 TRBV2 CASSTDRGRGNQPQHF TGTGCCAGCAGTACGGACAGGGGCAGGGGCAATCAGCCCCAGCATTTT
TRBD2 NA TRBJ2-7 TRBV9 CASSAVAGASYEQYF TGTGCCAGCAGCGCTGTGGCGGGAGCCTCCTACGAGCAGTACTTC
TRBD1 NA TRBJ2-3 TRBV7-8 CASSLPRQGTDTQYF TGTGCCAGCAGCTTGCCGAGACAGGGAACAGATACGCAGTATTTT
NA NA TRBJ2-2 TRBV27 CASSLTDTGELFF TGTGCCAGCAGTTTGACAGATACCGGGGAGCTGTTTTTT
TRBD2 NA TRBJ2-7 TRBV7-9 CASSPRTSGTYEQYF TGTGCCAGCAGCCCCCGGACTAGCGGAACCTACGAGCAGTACTTC
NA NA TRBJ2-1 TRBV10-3 CAIRRSNEQFF TGTGCCATCAGGAGGAGCAATGAGCAGTTCTTC
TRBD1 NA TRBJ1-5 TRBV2 CASSENGQGAGQPQHF TGTGCCAGCAGTGAAAATGGACAGGGGGCAGGTCAGCCCCAGCATTTT
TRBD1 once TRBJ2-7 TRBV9 CASSPGDRGYEQYF TGTGCCAGCAGCCCCGGGGACAGGGGCTACGAGCAGTACTTC
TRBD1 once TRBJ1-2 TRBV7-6 CASSRGQGKGYGYTF TGTGCCAGCAGCCGCGGACAGGGGAAGGGTTATGGCTACACCTTC
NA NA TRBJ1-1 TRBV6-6 CASRTGSGTEAFF TGTGCCAGCAGGACAGGCTCTGGAACTGAAGCTTTCTTT
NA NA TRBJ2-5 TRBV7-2 CASSLATTIQETQYF TGTGCCAGCAGCTTAGCGACCACTATCCAAGAGACCCAGTACTTC
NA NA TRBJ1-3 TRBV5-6 CASSLDTGFGGNTIYF TGTGCCAGCAGCTTGGACACAGGGTTCGGTGGAAACACCATATATTTT
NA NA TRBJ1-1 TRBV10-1 CASSDRLKRSEAFF TGCGCCAGCAGTGACAGGTTGAAAAGAAGTGAAGCTTTCTTT
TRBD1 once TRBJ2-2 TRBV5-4 CASSRIPDRGDTGELFF TGTGCCAGCAGCCGCATCCCGGACAGGGGGGACACCGGGGAGCTGTTTTTT
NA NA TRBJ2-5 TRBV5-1 CASSLTGLQETQYF TGCGCCAGCAGCTTGACAGGGCTCCAAGAGACCCAGTACTTC
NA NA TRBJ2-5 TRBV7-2 CASSFSQGQETQYF TGTGCCAGCAGCTTTTCACAGGGCCAAGAGACCCAGTACTTC
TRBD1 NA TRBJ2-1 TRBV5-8 CASTGQGHNEQFF TGTGCCAGCACCGGACAGGGCCACAATGAGCAGTTCTTC
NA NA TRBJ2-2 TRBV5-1 CASSFLGAGELFF TGCGCCAGCAGCTTCCTAGGCGCCGGGGAGCTGTTTTTT
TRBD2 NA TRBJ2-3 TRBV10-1 CASSESGTSDRADTQYF TGCGCCAGCAGTGAGTCCGGGACTAGCGATCGCGCAGATACGCAGTATTTT
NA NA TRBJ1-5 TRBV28 CASSWGSDQPQHF TGTGCCAGCAGTTGGGGCAGTGATCAGCCCCAGCATTTT